These 9 T cell receptor beta chains came from one sample sequenced in a study of long-term antiretroviral therapy in people with HIV. An immunoSEQ assay, version v3.0, was performed at survey level. TCRdb's copy holds only in-frame clones and misses some; the assay was immunoSEQ multiplex PCR. The table includes 40,000 or so clones, 86% detected once. Material: unsorted PBMCs, obtained just before starting antiretroviral therapy. The source of these receptors is a young woman with HIV.

The rearrangement uses TRBV5-4 and TRBJ2-7; TRBD1 agrees at 11 bases. V lost 3 bases and J lost 2; bases outside the gene matches: 1. The length of the CDR3 is 14 residues. CDR1 SGHNT and CDR2 YYREEE come from the germline V gene (reference sequence). The CDR3 nucleotides are TGTGCCAGCAGCTGGGGACAGGGGGCCTACGAGCAGTACTTC. Translating gives CASSWGQGAYEQYF.

The chain couples TRBV14 to TRBJ1-1; possibly TRBD1 for D (5 bases). V lost 1 base and J 10 bases, leaving 16 bases between the germline ends. The CDR3 totals 14 residues. CDR1 is SGHDN, CDR2 FVKESK, per germline. This CDR3 reads CASSQAFQGALAFF. Written as DNA, the CDR3 is TGTGCCAGCAGCCAAGCCTTCCAAGGGGCTCTAGCTTTCTTT.

V and J are TRBV7-5 and TRBJ1-1; the listed D gene, TRBD1, was not tested against the DNA. TRBV7-5 is recorded as a pseudogene. This CDR3 is 18 amino acids long. CDR3 coding DNA: TGTGCCAGAAGCAATCACACCGGGACAGGGGCCGAGAACACTGAAGCTTTCTTT. This encodes CARSNHTGTGAENTEAFF.

V is TRBV19 and J is TRBJ1-2; the D gene is possibly TRBD1 (5 bases). Per the germline V gene, CDR1 is LNHDA and CDR2 is SQIVND (reference sequence). This CDR3 contains 13 residues. V lost 10 bases and J 7 bases, leaving 19 bases between the germline ends. CDR3 nucleotide sequence: TGTGCCACCCGTATAGGGGCCATGGCTGGCTACACCTTC. Amino acid sequence: CATRIGAMAGYTF.

The rearrangement uses TRBV25-1 and TRBJ1-4; possible D gene TRBD1, 5 bases. With 2 bases removed from V and 2 bases from J, the gap between germline ends came to 12 bases. This CDR3 is built from 16 residues. CDR1 is MGHDK, CDR2 SYGVNS, per germline. The DNA for the CDR3 is TGTGCCAGCAGTGAAAATGGGGGGACGACTAATGAAAAACTGTTTTTT. As protein: CASSENGGTTNEKLFF.

With regard to this clone: Other DNA sequences from this sample encode an identical CDR3 as well. The genes are TRBV6-5 and TRBJ1-3; D is unresolved. The CDR3 length is 15 residues. V was trimmed by 0 bases and J by 2 bases, leaving 8 bases between them. Germline assignment: CDR1 MNHEY and CDR2 SVGAGI. CDR3 amino acids: CASSYSRGPGNTIYF. CDR3 nucleotide sequence: TGTGCCAGCAGTTACTCACGAGGCCCTGGAAACACCATATATTTT.

The V gene is TRBV11-1, the J gene TRBJ2-3; 14 bases match TRBD2. Per the germline V gene, CDR1 is SGHAT and CDR2 is FQDESV (reference sequence). The CDR3 has 19 residues. The ends lost 4 bases at V and 2 bases at J; junction bases unmatched: 11. CDR3: CASSWTGGLAGVFTDTQYF. CDR3 sequence (DNA): TGTGCCAGCAGCTGGACAGGGGGACTAGCGGGAGTTTTCACAGATACGCAGTATTTT.

The chain employs TRBV5-1 and TRBJ2-5; D gene uncertain. V was trimmed by 0 bases and J by 3 bases, leaving 3 bases between them. Germline CDR1 and CDR2: SGHRS and YFSETQ. The length of the CDR3 is 12 residues. The CDR3 coding sequence is TGCGCCAGCAGCTTGGAGGAAGAGACCCAGTACTTC. It is translated as CASSLEEETQYF.

This chain links TRBV9 with TRBJ2-1; 11 nucleotides align to TRBD2. J was trimmed by 1 base and V by 5 bases; bases with no gene match: 5. The length of the CDR3 is 16 residues. The germline gives CDR1 SGDLS, CDR2 YYNGEE. The CDR3 spells CASSASGRTSYNEQFF. The CDR3 DNA reads TGTGCCAGCAGTGCTAGCGGGAGGACATCCTACAATGAGCAGTTCTTC.